Each of the 28 T cell receptor beta chains below was sequenced from the same sample in a study of OX40 agonist ivuxolimab in advanced cancers. Produced via immunoSEQ multiplex PCR; TCRdb's table is partial and in-frame only. The sample lists 60,000 to 85,000 clones, approximately 92% occurring once. The starting material was CD4+ or CD8+ T cells sorted from blood, obtained in a trial of the OX40 agonist ivuxolimab. The receptor source for this set is an adult with an advanced solid tumor such as melanoma, head and neck, liver or kidney cancer.

CDR3 sequence: CASNRYGELFF. The CDR3 bases are TGCGCCAGCAATCGCTACGGGGAGCTGTTTTTT. V gene TRBV5-1 combines with J gene TRBJ2-2, with D unresolved. Trimming removed 6 bases from V and 7 bases from J, with 7 bases in between. In germline, CDR1 is SGHRS, CDR2 YFSETQ. The CDR3 is 11 residues long.

The rearrangement joins TRBV4-1 to TRBJ1-6; 11 bases align to TRBD1. V was pared by 5 bases and J by 5 bases, with 8 bases of the junction left unmatched. Germline V gene sequence: CDR1 MGHRA, CDR2 YSYEKL. The CDR3 extends over 17 amino acids. The CDR3 spells CASSGPRDRGNNSPLHF. CDR3 nucleotide sequence: TGCGCCAGCAGCGGCCCCCGGGACAGGGGGAATAATTCACCCCTCCACTTT.

The chain carries TRBV7-9 and TRBJ2-7; the match to TRBD1 covers 9 bases. The trim removed 2 bases at V and 5 bases at J, leaving 7 bases unmatched. The CDR3 runs 15 residues. CDR1 SEHNR and CDR2 FQNEAQ come from the germline V gene (reference sequence). CDR3 in DNA: TGTGCCAGCAGCTTAAAAGACAGGGGGATCGACGAGCAGTACTTC. This gives the protein CASSLKDRGIDEQYF.

The J gene is TRBJ2-1, the V gene TRBV9; D gene unclear. The CDR3 has 17 amino acids. Deletions cut 1 base from V and 0 bases from J, with 14 bases between. From germline, CDR1 is SGDLS and CDR2 YYNGEE. CDR3 nucleotides: TGTGCCAGCAGCGTACCTGCTGCCCTGAGCTCCTACAATGAGCAGTTCTTC. Protein sequence: CASSVPAALSSYNEQFF.

The chain has TRBV10-3 and TRBJ1-1, with D unclear. V was shortened by 2 bases and J by 1 base, with 8 bases between the two germline ends. Germline CDR1 reads ENHRY; CDR2 reads SYGVKD. The CDR3 loop spans 14 amino acids. CDR3 region: CAISEGSPNTEAFF. CDR3 in DNA: TGTGCCATCAGTGAGGGCAGTCCGAACACTGAAGCTTTCTTT.

This sequence joins TRBV4-2 and TRBJ2-5, with TRBD1 as a possible D gene (5 bases). The CDR3 length is 14 residues. Trimming pared 0 bases from V and 1 base from J, leaving 6 bases between. The germline V gene has CDR1 LGHNA and CDR2 YNFKEQ. The CDR3 loop reads CASSQEQVQETQYF. CDR3 DNA: TGTGCCAGCAGCCAAGAACAGGTCCAAGAGACCCAGTACTTC.

V is TRBV27 and J is TRBJ1-1; D unclear. The CDR3 has 13 amino acids. Germline V gene sequence: CDR1 MNHEY, CDR2 SMNVEV (reference sequence). The V and J ends lost 3 bases and 5 bases respectively, with 10 bases between them. CDR3 amino acids: CASSLAQTTEAFF. The CDR3 DNA follows: TGTGCCAGCAGTTTGGCCCAGACGACTGAAGCTTTCTTT.

The J gene is TRBJ2-7, the V gene TRBV4-1; D may correspond to TRBD1 or TRBD2 (5 bases each). The CDR3 is made up of 15 amino acids. The V end was cut by 1 base, the J end by 3 bases, with 13 bases between. CDR1 is MGHRA and CDR2 is YSYEKL in the germline V gene. CDR3 coding DNA: TGCGCCAGCAGCCAAGTATCAGGGAGCTACTACGAGCAGTACTTC. It encodes CASSQVSGSYYEQYF.

This chain's CDR3 is CASSDIPETVNYGYTF. Written as DNA, the CDR3 is TGTGCCAGCAGCGATATCCCGGAGACGGTTAACTATGGCTACACCTTC. The V gene is TRBV5-4, the J gene TRBJ1-2; no reliable D call. V lost 4 bases and J lost 1, with 17 bases in between. Germline CDR1 SGHNT, CDR2 YYREEE (reference sequence). The CDR3 contains 16 residues.

The chain couples TRBV9 to TRBJ2-3; 8 nucleotides align to TRBD1. The CDR3 contains 16 residues. The V and J ends lost 1 base and 0 bases, in that order; junction bases with no gene match: 4. Germline assignment: CDR1 SGDLS and CDR2 YYNGEE. This chain's CDR3 is CASSVPTGGSTDTQYF. DNA of the CDR3: TGTGCCAGCAGCGTACCAACAGGGGGTAGCACAGATACGCAGTATTTT.

The chain is built from TRBV29-1 and TRBJ1-1; a possible D gene is TRBD1 (5 bases). Trimming cost V 7 bases and J 4 bases, with 16 bases left between them. CDR3 length equals 13 residues. Germline CDR1 is SQVTM and CDR2 is ANQGSEA. The CDR3 sequence: CSALGEMSTEAFF. In DNA form, the CDR3 reads TGCAGCGCACTAGGGGAGATGAGCACTGAAGCTTTCTTT.

This clone was detected many times. The chain is built from TRBV27 and TRBJ2-4; 12 bases are shared with TRBD2. V gave up 1 base and J gave up 0 bases; unmatched junction bases: 7. This CDR3 spans 19 amino acids. CDR1 MNHEY and CDR2 SMNVEV come from the germline V gene (reference sequence). The DNA for the CDR3 is TGTGCCAGCAGTTTATTGACTAGCGGGGGCCTGGGAGCCAAAAACATTCAGTACTTC. Translated: CASSLLTSGGLGAKNIQYF.

The CDR3 DNA is TGTGCCAGCAGCCAAGGACAGGGTAACACTGAAGCTTTCTTT. Its protein is CASSQGQGNTEAFF. This rearrangement joins TRBV4-2 to TRBJ1-1; TRBD1 agrees at 7 bases. With 1 base clipped from V and 2 bases from J, the junction kept 1 base outside the gene matches. CDR3 size: 14 residues. Germline V gives CDR1 LGHNA, CDR2 YNFKEQ.

This sequence joins TRBV7-3 and TRBJ2-2; either TRBD1 or TRBD2 may fit D (5 bases each). V lost 2 bases and J 3 bases, leaving 13 bases between the germline ends. This CDR3 is 16 amino acids long. Germline V gene data show CDR1 as SGHTA and CDR2 as FQGTGA. CDR3: CASSLLGESDTGELFF. CDR3 nucleotide sequence: TGTGCCAGCAGCTTACTGGGGGAATCGGACACCGGGGAGCTGTTTTTT.

This clone occurred once. This chain's CDR3 is CSVGLAGPQETQYF. The CDR3 nucleotides read TGCAGCGTTGGGTTAGCGGGGCCCCAAGAGACCCAGTACTTC. The chain combines TRBV29-1 with TRBJ2-5; 8 positions agree with TRBD2. V was clipped by 4 bases and J by 1 base; unmatched bases: 5. The CDR3 contains 14 residues. Germline values: CDR1 SQVTM, CDR2 ANQGSEA. Filled out from reference TRBV29-1 and TRBJ2-5, the complete variable domain reads SAVISQKPSRDICQRGTSLTIQCQVDSQVTMMFWYRQQPGQSLTLIATANQGSEATYESGFVIDKFPISRPNLTFSTLTVSNMSPEDSSIYLCSVGLAGPQETQYFGPGTRLLVL.

J is TRBJ2-6 and V is TRBV7-6; either TRBD1 or TRBD2 may fit D (5 bases each). Germline values: CDR1 SGHVS, CDR2 FNYEAQ. There are 18 residues in the CDR3. V lost 1 base, J lost 0 bases, and 13 bases lay in between. The CDR3 region has the DNA TGTGCCAGCAGCTTAGAAGTAGGGGAGCCCTCTGGGGCCAACGTCCTGACTTTC. Translating gives CASSLEVGEPSGANVLTF. The variable domain in full, completed from reference TRBV7-6 and TRBJ2-6, reads GAGVSQSPRYKVTKRGQDVALRCDPISGHVSLYWYRQALGQGPEFLTYFNYEAQQDKSGLPNDRFSAERPEGSISTLTIQRTEQRDSAMYRCASSLEVGEPSGANVLTFGAGSRLTVL.

This chain uses TRBV9 with TRBJ1-1; tentatively, D is TRBD1 (6 bases). The CDR3 is 15 residues long. Germline CDR1 reads SGDLS; CDR2 reads YYNGEE. Deletions cut 9 bases from V and 0 bases from J, with 18 bases between. CDR3 nucleotide sequence: TGTGCCATCCCCCGTCCCGAGGGGGTGAACACTGAAGCTTTCTTT. This sequence encodes CAIPRPEGVNTEAFF.

This rearrangement joins TRBV15 to TRBJ2-3, with 7 bases aligning to TRBD2. CDR3 length: 15 amino acids. Germline V gene sequence: CDR1 LNHNV, CDR2 YYDKDF (reference sequence). V shed 5 bases and J 2 bases; nucleotides not matched to a gene: 7. CDR3 amino acids: CATSGISGATDTQYF. CDR3 nucleotides: TGTGCCACCAGCGGTATAAGCGGGGCCACAGATACGCAGTATTTT.

This chain connects TRBV29-1 to TRBJ1-1, with a tentative D call TRBD1 (5 bases). With 7 bases removed from V and 6 bases from J, the gap between germline ends came to 18 bases. CDR3 length: 13 residues. CDR1 SQVTM and CDR2 ANQGSEA come from the germline V gene. As DNA, the CDR3 is TGCAGCGCAACTGGGGGGGAAGGCCCTGAAGCTTTCTTT. Its translation: CSATGGEGPEAFF.

The V call is TRBV19, the J call TRBJ2-3; TRBD1 matches at 8 bases. This CDR3 is 14 amino acids long. CDR1 is LNHDA, CDR2 SQIVND, per germline (reference sequence). With 7 bases clipped from V and 4 bases from J, the junction kept 7 bases outside the gene matches. As DNA, the CDR3 is TGTGCCAGTATAGGGAGGACAGGGTCAGATACGCAGTATTTT. It is translated as CASIGRTGSDTQYF. The complete variable domain, with remaining parts taken from reference TRBV19 and TRBJ2-3, reads DGGITQSPKYLFRKEGQNVTLSCEQNLNHDAMYWYRQDPGQGLRLIYYSQIVNDFQKGDIAEGYSVSREKKESFPLTVTSAQKNPTAFYLCASIGRTGSDTQYFGPGTRLTVL.

The rearrangement joins TRBV5-3 to TRBJ2-7; D possibly matches TRBD1 or TRBD2 (5 bases each). TRBV5-3 is placed among ORFs of uncertain function. This CDR3 region has 15 residues. Trimming cost V 5 bases and J 5 bases, with 20 bases left between them. The CDR3 DNA is TGTGCCAGAAGTCTGCCGGGACGGACGAGCCACGAGCAGTACTTC. It encodes CARSLPGRTSHEQYF.

This chain links TRBV29-1 with TRBJ1-1; D is ambiguous. This CDR3 region has 10 residues. Germline V lookup: CDR1 SQVTM, CDR2 ANQGSEA. Trimming stripped 4 bases from V and 5 bases from J, with 5 bases between. The CDR3 loop reads CSVGVTEAFF. Written as DNA, the CDR3 is TGCAGCGTTGGGGTGACTGAAGCTTTCTTT.

This chain joins TRBV12-5 and TRBJ1-2; the match to TRBD1 covers 10 bases. Losses at the gene ends were 3 bases for V and 0 bases for J; bases not matched to a gene: 7. Per germline, CDR1 LGHNT and CDR2 FRNRAP. There are 17 residues in the CDR3. Here the CDR3 reads CASGFVRDRGPNYGYTF. The CDR3 coding sequence is TGTGCTAGTGGTTTTGTCCGGGACAGGGGACCTAACTATGGCTACACCTTC.

This chain links TRBV27 with TRBJ2-1; the match to TRBD2 covers 11 bases. CDR1 is MNHEY and CDR2 is SMNVEV in the germline V gene (reference sequence). The CDR3 totals 15 residues. V gave up 4 bases and J gave up 9 bases; unmatched junction bases: 8. Written as DNA, the CDR3 is TGTGCCAGCAGTTCCTCCCCTACTAGCGGGGGTGAGCAGTTCTTC. Protein product: CASSSSPTSGGEQFF.

The chain recombines TRBV5-6 with TRBJ2-5; D could derive from TRBD1 or TRBD2 (5 bases each). The DNA end lines up better with TRBJ2-7; the J call may be wrong. This CDR3 has 16 amino acids. Germline V gives CDR1 SGHDT, CDR2 YYEEEE. The CDR3 region has the DNA TGTGCCAGCAGCTTGGCCGAGGGACGGGGAGCCTACGAGCAGTACTTC. It encodes CASSLAEGRGAYEQYF.

The chain couples TRBV7-9 to TRBJ2-1, with 12 positions matching TRBD2. The CDR3 extends over 14 amino acids. Germline V gene sequence: CDR1 SEHNR, CDR2 FQNEAQ (reference sequence). Losses at the gene ends were 4 bases for V and 9 bases for J; bases not matched to a gene: 4. The CDR3 loop reads CASSSGGLAGEQFF. CDR3 nucleotide sequence: TGTGCCAGCAGCTCCGGGGGACTAGCGGGTGAGCAGTTCTTC.

The gene calls are TRBV2 and TRBJ1-4; D is undetermined. This CDR3 is 14 amino acids long. Germline CDR1 SNHLY, CDR2 FYNNEI. Trimming removed 5 bases from V and 7 bases from J, with 14 bases in between. For the CDR3, the DNA is TGTGCCAGCAGTAACAGCCTTGGGGTTGAAAAACTGTTTTTT. It specifies CASSNSLGVEKLFF.

This chain links TRBV18 with TRBJ2-5; 10 nucleotides align to TRBD1. This CDR3 comprises 16 residues. Per germline, CDR1 KGHSH and CDR2 LQKENI. V lost 6 bases and J lost 1; bases outside the gene matches: 8. CDR3 coding DNA: TGTGCCAGCTCCCCCACGGGGGACAGGGGCCAAGAGACCCAGTACTTC. Residues: CASSPTGDRGQETQYF.